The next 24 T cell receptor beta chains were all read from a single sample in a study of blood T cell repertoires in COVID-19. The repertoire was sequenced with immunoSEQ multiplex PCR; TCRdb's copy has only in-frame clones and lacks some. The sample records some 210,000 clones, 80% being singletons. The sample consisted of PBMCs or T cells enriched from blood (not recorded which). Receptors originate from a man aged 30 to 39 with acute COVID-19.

CDR3 amino acids: CASRTGDEGYGYTF. Here the CDR3 DNA reads TGCGCCAGCCGGACAGGCGACGAAGGCTATGGCTACACCTTC. J is TRBJ1-2 and V is TRBV5-1; 7 nucleotides align to TRBD1. This CDR3 is 14 amino acids long. Trimming at V came to 7 bases and at J to 4 bases, leaving 10 bases not matched to a gene. CDR1 and CDR2 from the germline V gene are SGHRS and YFSETQ.

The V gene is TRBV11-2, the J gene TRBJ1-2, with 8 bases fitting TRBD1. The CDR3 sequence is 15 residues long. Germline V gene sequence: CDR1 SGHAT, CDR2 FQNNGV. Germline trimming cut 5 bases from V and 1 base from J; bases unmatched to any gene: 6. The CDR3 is CASSPRTGYNYGYTF. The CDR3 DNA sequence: TGTGCCAGCAGCCCTCGGACAGGGTATAACTATGGCTACACCTTC.

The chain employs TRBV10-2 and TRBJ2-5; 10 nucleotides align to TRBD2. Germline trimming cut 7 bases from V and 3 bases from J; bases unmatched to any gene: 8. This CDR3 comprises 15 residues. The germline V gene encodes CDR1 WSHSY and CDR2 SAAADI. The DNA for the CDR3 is TGCGCCAGCACTCTAGCGGGGGCCGAAAAAGAGACCCAGTACTTC. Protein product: CASTLAGAEKETQYF.

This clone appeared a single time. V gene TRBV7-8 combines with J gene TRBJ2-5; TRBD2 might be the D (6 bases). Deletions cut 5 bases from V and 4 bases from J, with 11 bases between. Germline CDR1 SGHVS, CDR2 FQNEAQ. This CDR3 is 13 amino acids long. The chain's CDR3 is CASSRGGRETQYF. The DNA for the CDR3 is TGTGCCAGCAGCCGCGGAGGGAGAGAGACCCAGTACTTC.

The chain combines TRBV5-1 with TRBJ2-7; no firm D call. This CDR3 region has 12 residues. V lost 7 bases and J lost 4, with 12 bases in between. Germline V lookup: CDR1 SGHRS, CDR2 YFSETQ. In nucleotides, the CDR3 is TGCGCCAGCCGCCGACACAGATACGAGCAGTACTTC. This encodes CASRRHRYEQYF.

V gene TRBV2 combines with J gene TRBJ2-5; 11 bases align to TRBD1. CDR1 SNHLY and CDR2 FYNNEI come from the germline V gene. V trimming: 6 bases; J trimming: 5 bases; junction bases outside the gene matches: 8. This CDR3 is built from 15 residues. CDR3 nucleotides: TGTGCCAGCAGCGAAAGGACAGGGGGCGTCGAGACCCAGTACTTC. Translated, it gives CASSERTGGVETQYF.

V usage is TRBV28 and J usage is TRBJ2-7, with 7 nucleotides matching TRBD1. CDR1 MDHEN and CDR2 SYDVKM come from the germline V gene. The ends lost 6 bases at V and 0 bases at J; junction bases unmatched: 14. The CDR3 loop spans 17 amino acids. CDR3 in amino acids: CASSNRGSIDYSYEQYF. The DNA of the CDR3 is TGTGCCAGCAGCAACAGGGGATCAATTGACTACTCCTACGAGCAGTACTTC.

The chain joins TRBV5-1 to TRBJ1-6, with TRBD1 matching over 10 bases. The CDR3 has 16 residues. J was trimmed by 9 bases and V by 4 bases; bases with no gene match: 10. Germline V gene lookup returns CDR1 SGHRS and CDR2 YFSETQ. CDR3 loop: CASSADRGSSGSPLHF. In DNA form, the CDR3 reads TGCGCCAGCAGCGCGGACAGGGGGTCGTCCGGTTCACCCCTCCACTTT.

CDR3 protein: CASSVGDSDEKLFF. CDR3 DNA: TGTGCCAGCAGCGTAGGGGACAGTGATGAAAAACTGTTTTTT. The chain couples TRBV9 to TRBJ1-4; 7 bases fit TRBD1. Per germline, CDR1 SGDLS and CDR2 YYNGEE. The CDR3 is made up of 14 amino acids. V was clipped by 0 bases and J by 6 bases; unmatched bases: 2.

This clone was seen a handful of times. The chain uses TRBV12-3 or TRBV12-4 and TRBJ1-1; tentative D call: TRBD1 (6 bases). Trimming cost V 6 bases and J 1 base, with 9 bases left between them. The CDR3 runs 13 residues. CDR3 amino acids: CASSVGGNTEAFF. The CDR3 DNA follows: TGTGCCAGCAGCGTAGGGGGGAACACTGAAGCTTTCTTT.

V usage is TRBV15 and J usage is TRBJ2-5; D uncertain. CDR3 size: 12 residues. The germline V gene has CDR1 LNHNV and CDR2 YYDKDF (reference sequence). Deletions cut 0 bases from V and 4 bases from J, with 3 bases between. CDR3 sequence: CATSRDLETQYF. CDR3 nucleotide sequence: TGTGCCACCAGCAGAGATCTAGAGACCCAGTACTTC.

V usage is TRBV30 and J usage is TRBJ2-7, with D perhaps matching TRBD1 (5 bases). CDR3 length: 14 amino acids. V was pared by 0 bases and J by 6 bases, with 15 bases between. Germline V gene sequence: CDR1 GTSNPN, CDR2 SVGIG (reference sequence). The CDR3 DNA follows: TGTGCCTGGAGTGTACAGGATGGGGCCAGCGAGCAGTACTTC. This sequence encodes CAWSVQDGASEQYF.

This CDR3 is CASSAGEVAGGSWGYTF. CDR3 bases: TGTGCCAGCAGCGCAGGAGAGGTGGCAGGGGGGAGTTGGGGCTACACCTTC. This chain connects TRBV5-4 to TRBJ1-2, with 7 bases that match TRBD1. The V segment lost 4 bases and the J segment 8 bases; nucleotides outside the gene matches: 20. The germline V gene has CDR1 SGHNT and CDR2 YYREEE (reference sequence). This CDR3 is 17 amino acids long.

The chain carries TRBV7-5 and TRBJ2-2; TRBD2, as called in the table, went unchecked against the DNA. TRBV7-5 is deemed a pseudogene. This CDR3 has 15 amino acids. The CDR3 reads CEQLAGVTNTGELFF. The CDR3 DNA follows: TGTGAGCAGCTAGCGGGGGTCACGAACACCGGGGAGCTGTTTTTT.

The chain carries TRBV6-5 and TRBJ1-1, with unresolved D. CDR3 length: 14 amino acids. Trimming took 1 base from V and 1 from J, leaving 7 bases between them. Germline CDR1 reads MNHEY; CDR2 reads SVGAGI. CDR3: CASSYYTENTEAFF. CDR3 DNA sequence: TGTGCCAGCAGTTACTACACAGAGAACACTGAAGCTTTCTTT.

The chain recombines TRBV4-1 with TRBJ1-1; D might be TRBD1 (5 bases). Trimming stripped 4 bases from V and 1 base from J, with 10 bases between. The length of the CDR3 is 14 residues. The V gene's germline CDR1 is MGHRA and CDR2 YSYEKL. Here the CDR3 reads CASSRQQANTEAFF. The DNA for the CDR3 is TGCGCCAGCAGCCGCCAACAGGCGAACACTGAAGCTTTCTTT.

CDR3 nucleotide sequence: TGTGCCAGCAGCTGGGGGGACACTGAAGCTTTCTTT. Its protein product is CASSWGDTEAFF. This sequence joins TRBV11-1 and TRBJ1-1; perhaps TRBD1 as D (5 bases). The CDR3 has 12 amino acids. Germline V CDR1 and CDR2: SGHAT, FQDESV (reference sequence). Trimming left V 4 bases short and J 3 bases short, with 6 bases between.

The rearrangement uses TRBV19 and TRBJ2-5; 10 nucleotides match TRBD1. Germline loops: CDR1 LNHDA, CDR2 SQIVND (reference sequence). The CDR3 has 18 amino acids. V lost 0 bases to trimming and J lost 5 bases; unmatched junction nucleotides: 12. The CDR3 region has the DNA TGTGCCAGTAGTATAGATAGTCAGGGACAGGGGCCGAGGGAGACCCAGTACTTC. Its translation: CASSIDSQGQGPRETQYF.

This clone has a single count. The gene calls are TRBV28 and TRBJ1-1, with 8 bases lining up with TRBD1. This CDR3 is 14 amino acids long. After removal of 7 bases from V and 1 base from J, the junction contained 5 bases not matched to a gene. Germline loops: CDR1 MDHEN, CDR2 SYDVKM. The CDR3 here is CASKSGTGNTEAFF. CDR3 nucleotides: TGTGCCAGCAAATCCGGGACAGGGAACACTGAAGCTTTCTTT. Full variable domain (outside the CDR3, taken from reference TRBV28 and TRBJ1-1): DVKVTQSSRYLVKRTGEKVFLECVQDMDHENMFWYRQDPGLGLRLIYFSYDVKMKEKGDIPEGYSVSREKKERFSLILESASTNQTSMYLCASKSGTGNTEAFFGQGTRLTVV.

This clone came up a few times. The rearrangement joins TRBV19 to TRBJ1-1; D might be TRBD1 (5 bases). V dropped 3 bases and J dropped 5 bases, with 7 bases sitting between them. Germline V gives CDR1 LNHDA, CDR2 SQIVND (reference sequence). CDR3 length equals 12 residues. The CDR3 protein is CASSMRGTEAFF. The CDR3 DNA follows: TGTGCCAGTAGTATGCGGGGGACTGAAGCTTTCTTT.

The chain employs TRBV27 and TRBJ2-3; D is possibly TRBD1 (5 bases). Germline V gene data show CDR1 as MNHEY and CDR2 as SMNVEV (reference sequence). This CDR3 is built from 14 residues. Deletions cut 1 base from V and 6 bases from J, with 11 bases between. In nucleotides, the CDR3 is TGTGCCAGCAGTTTATTGCAGGGTAGGGATACGCAGTATTTT. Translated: CASSLLQGRDTQYF.

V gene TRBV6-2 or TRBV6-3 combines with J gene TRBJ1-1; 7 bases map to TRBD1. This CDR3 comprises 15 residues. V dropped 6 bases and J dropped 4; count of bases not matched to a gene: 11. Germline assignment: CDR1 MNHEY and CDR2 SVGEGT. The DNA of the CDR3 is TGTGCCAGCAGCAAAGGGGGCCAGGCCGGCACTGAAGCTTTCTTT. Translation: CASSKGGQAGTEAFF.

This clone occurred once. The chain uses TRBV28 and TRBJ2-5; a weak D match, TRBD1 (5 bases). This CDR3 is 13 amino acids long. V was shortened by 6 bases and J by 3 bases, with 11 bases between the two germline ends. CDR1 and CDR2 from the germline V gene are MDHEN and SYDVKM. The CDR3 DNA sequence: TGTGCCAGCAGCCCCAAAGGGGAAGAGACCCAGTACTTC. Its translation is CASSPKGEETQYF.

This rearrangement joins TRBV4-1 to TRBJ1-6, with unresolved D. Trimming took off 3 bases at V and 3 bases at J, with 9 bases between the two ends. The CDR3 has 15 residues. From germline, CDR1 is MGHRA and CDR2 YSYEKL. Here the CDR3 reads CASSHTADYNSPLHF. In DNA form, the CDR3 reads TGCGCCAGCAGCCATACAGCCGACTATAATTCACCCCTCCACTTT.